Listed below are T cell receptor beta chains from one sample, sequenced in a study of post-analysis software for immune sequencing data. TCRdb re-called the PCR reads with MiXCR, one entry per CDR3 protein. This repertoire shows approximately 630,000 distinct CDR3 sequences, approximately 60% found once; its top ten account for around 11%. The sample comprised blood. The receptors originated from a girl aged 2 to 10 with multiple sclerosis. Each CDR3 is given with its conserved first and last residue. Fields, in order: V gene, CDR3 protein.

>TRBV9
CASSPRGMGASNEKLFF
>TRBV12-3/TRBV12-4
CASSPGTGYQETQYF
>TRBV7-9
CASSSGLAGGGQFF
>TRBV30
CAWSTWTGGESNQPQHF
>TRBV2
CASRGQWNTEAFF
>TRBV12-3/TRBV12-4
CASSPHPDTQYF
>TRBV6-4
CASSDNGRDEQYF
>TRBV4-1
CASSHARAAGELFF
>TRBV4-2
CASRSGSGEGDEQFF
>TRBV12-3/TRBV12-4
CASSFSLSQPQHF
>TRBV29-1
CSVGRGTGPYEQYF
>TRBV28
CASSGTGGYEQYF
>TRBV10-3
CATKAGQETQYF
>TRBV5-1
CASSSRTDCYEQYF
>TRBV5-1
CASSQDNYNEQFF
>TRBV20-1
CSVTGTSDWNEQFF
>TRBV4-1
CASSLYRDQPQHF